One and the same sample provided the 27 T cell receptor beta chains below, sequenced in a study of technical replicates of blood from a few donors. The table came from immunoSEQ multiplex PCR; TCRdb's copy has only in-frame clones and leaves some out. The table shows tens of thousands of clones, with approximately 86% occurring only once. Sequencing was performed on PBMCs. Receptors were obtained from a human donor in good health. Some clones in this sample may be carry-over from other donors' samples.

The V call is TRBV20-1, the J call TRBJ1-2; 10 positions match TRBD1. This CDR3 has 11 residues. V gave up 1 base and J gave up 12 bases; unmatched junction bases: 2. Per the germline V gene, CDR1 is DFQATT and CDR2 is SNEGSKA (reference sequence). The CDR3 is CSARVGTGDTF. The CDR3, as DNA: TGCAGTGCTAGAGTTGGGACAGGGGACACCTTC.

This rearrangement joins TRBV19 to TRBJ2-7, with 9 bases identical to TRBD1. Germline loops: CDR1 LNHDA, CDR2 SQIVND (reference sequence). CDR3 length: 14 amino acids. The V gene end was trimmed by 6 bases and the J gene end by 0 bases; junction bases not matched to a gene: 3. The CDR3 sequence: CASSTGGGSYEQYF. DNA for the CDR3: TGTGCCAGTAGCACAGGGGGCGGCTCCTACGAGCAGTACTTC.

The rearrangement links TRBV6-4 to TRBJ2-2, with D possibly TRBD2 on 5 matching bases. The germline gives CDR1 MRHNA, CDR2 SNTAGT. This CDR3 spans 12 amino acids. V was shortened by 5 bases and J by 4 bases, with 5 bases between the two germline ends. The CDR3 DNA is TGTGCCAGCAGTCGGGGCACCGGGGAGCTGTTTTTT. Its protein product is CASSRGTGELFF.

This clone was recorded a few times. The J gene is TRBJ1-5, the V gene TRBV4-1; a possible D gene is TRBD1 (6 bases). Per germline, CDR1 MGHRA and CDR2 YSYEKL. The CDR3 is 14 amino acids. The V end lost 3 bases, the J end lost 1 base, and 7 bases lay between the germline ends. CDR3 nucleotide sequence: TGCGCCAGCAGCCATGGACAGAGCAATCAGCCCCAGCATTTT. This encodes CASSHGQSNQPQHF.

This clone has just one count. The chain couples TRBV4-3 to TRBJ2-1, with no clear D. The CDR3 length is 16 residues. Trimming took 4 bases from V and 0 from J, leaving 13 bases between them. Germline V gene sequence: CDR1 LGHNA, CDR2 YSLEER. The CDR3 nucleotides are TGCGCCAGCAGCCGAACTGTCGGTAGCTCCTACAATGAGCAGTTCTTC. Protein product: CASSRTVGSSYNEQFF.

The chain uses TRBV7-8 and TRBJ2-5; 7 bases align to TRBD2. This CDR3 is built from 13 residues. V dropped 5 bases and J dropped 5; count of bases not matched to a gene: 5. The germline V gene encodes CDR1 SGHVS and CDR2 FQNEAQ. The CDR3, as DNA: TGTGCCAGCAGCCCCCGACTAGCCGAGACCCAGTACTTC. Translating gives CASSPRLAETQYF.

CDR3 bases: TGTGCCTGGGCACAGGGCTCTGGGGCCAACGTCCTGACTTTC. It is translated as CAWAQGSGANVLTF. J is TRBJ2-6 and V is TRBV30; D is perhaps TRBD1 (6 bases). This CDR3 has 14 amino acids. The germline V gene encodes CDR1 GTSNPN and CDR2 SVGIG (reference sequence). Trimming shortened V by 5 bases and J by 0 bases, and 8 bases separated the two germline ends.

This chain connects TRBV5-1 to TRBJ2-7; 10 bases match TRBD1. The germline CDR1 and CDR2 sequences are SGHRS and YFSETQ. The CDR3 extends over 18 amino acids. The V gene end was trimmed by 1 base and the J gene end by 6 bases; junction bases not matched to a gene: 16. The CDR3 region has the DNA TGCGCCAGCAGCTTGAGCTATGACAGGGGGCAATTGTATCCCGAGCAGTACTTC. Amino acid sequence: CASSLSYDRGQLYPEQYF.

The chain carries TRBV7-2 and TRBJ2-1, with D tentatively TRBD2 (6 bases). V lost 2 bases, J lost 5 bases, and 13 bases lay in between. CDR1 is SGHTA and CDR2 is FQGNSA in the germline V gene. The CDR3 is 15 residues long. The CDR3 coding sequence is TGTGCCAGCAGCTTAACCGGGGGAGTTGACAATGAGCAGTTCTTC. Its protein is CASSLTGGVDNEQFF.

The rearrangement links TRBV7-2 to TRBJ2-1, with D perhaps matching TRBD2 (6 bases). V shed 2 bases and J shed 8 bases, with 22 bases lying between them. The CDR3 consists of 17 residues. Germline V gene lookup returns CDR1 SGHTA and CDR2 FQGNSA. The CDR3 sequence is CASSLTKAGRGRYEQFF. CDR3 nucleotides: TGTGCCAGCAGCTTAACCAAAGCGGGCCGAGGAAGGTATGAGCAGTTCTTC.

This chain connects TRBV29-1 to TRBJ2-3; 7 nucleotides match TRBD2. V was clipped by 3 bases and J by 3 bases; unmatched bases: 3. Germline assignment: CDR1 SQVTM and CDR2 ANQGSEA. The CDR3 is 13 residues long. Here the CDR3 DNA reads TGCAGCGTTGATAGGGGAGGGACAGATACGCAGTATTTT. Its protein product is CSVDRGGTDTQYF.

The CDR3 DNA reads as TGTGCCAGCAGTGGCTCGTTAGGACAGGGGGACTATGGCTACACCTTC. This encodes CASSGSLGQGDYGYTF. This chain links TRBV6-1 with TRBJ1-2; 10 bases align to TRBD1. CDR1 is MNHNS and CDR2 is SASEGT in the germline V gene. The ends lost 4 bases at V and 3 bases at J; junction bases unmatched: 8. This CDR3 is 16 amino acids long.

This clone is a singleton in its sample. The chain employs TRBV20-1 and TRBJ2-1; the D gene is possibly TRBD2 (6 bases). Trimming removed 6 bases at V and 6 bases at J, with 9 bases between. CDR1 is DFQATT and CDR2 is SNEGSKA in the germline V gene (reference sequence). This CDR3 region has 11 residues. The CDR3 DNA follows: TGCAGTGCAATGACTAGCAATGAGCAGTTCTTC. As protein: CSAMTSNEQFF.

The genes are TRBV4-2 and TRBJ2-1, with D perhaps matching TRBD2 (6 bases). The V and J ends lost 2 bases and 7 bases respectively, with 15 bases between them. The CDR3 has 15 residues. Germline V gene lookup returns CDR1 LGHNA and CDR2 YNFKEQ. CDR3 DNA sequence: TGTGCCAGCAGCCAATATGGGCTAGCGTTAAATGAGCAGTTCTTC. Translated, it gives CASSQYGLALNEQFF.

Here the CDR3 reads CASSELQGWGGYTF. CDR3 nucleotide sequence: TGTGCCAGCAGTGAACTCCAGGGTTGGGGCGGCTACACCTTC. The rearrangement links TRBV25-1 to TRBJ1-2; D may be TRBD1 (5 bases). Per the germline V gene, CDR1 is MGHDK and CDR2 is SYGVNS. The CDR3 has 14 residues. Trimming took 2 bases from V and 8 from J, leaving 15 bases between them.

This clone appeared a few times. V gene TRBV10-1 combines with J gene TRBJ2-7, with 7 nucleotides matching TRBD1. Per germline, CDR1 WNHNN and CDR2 SYGVQD (reference sequence). V dropped 2 bases and J dropped 3; count of bases not matched to a gene: 10. The CDR3 has 16 amino acids. The CDR3 sequence is CASSEGQAMIYYEQYF. In DNA, the CDR3 is TGCGCCAGCAGTGAGGGACAGGCCATGATATACTACGAGCAGTACTTC.

In this sample, this clone turned up once. CDR3 residues: CASSLMSSGGSVANEQFF. CDR3 DNA sequence: TGTGCCAGCAGCTTAATGTCTAGCGGGGGGTCAGTGGCGAATGAGCAGTTCTTC. The chain joins TRBV7-2 to TRBJ2-1, with 11 bases that match TRBD2. Germline loops: CDR1 SGHTA, CDR2 FQGNSA. The CDR3 covers 18 residues. After removal of 2 bases from V and 7 bases from J, the junction contained 13 bases not matched to a gene.

The chain recombines TRBV7-6 with TRBJ1-5; D may be TRBD1 (6 bases). This CDR3 is 15 amino acids long. Trimming removed 1 base from V and 4 bases from J, with 11 bases in between. In germline, CDR1 is SGHVS, CDR2 FNYEAQ. CDR3 residues: CASSLEAQGNQPQHF. CDR3 DNA sequence: TGTGCCAGCAGCTTAGAGGCACAGGGTAATCAGCCCCAGCATTTT. Using reference TRBV7-6 and TRBJ1-5 for the parts outside the CDR3, the full variable domain is GAGVSQSPRYKVTKRGQDVALRCDPISGHVSLYWYRQALGQGPEFLTYFNYEAQQDKSGLPNDRFSAERPEGSISTLTIQRTEQRDSAMYRCASSLEAQGNQPQHFGDGTRLSIL.

The V gene is TRBV9, the J gene TRBJ2-1; TRBD2 matches 7 bases. Germline assignment: CDR1 SGDLS and CDR2 YYNGEE. The V gene end was trimmed by 4 bases and the J gene end by 0 bases; junction bases not matched to a gene: 4. The CDR3 is 15 residues long. The chain's CDR3 is CASSQQRGSYNEQFF. In DNA, the CDR3 is TGTGCCAGCAGCCAACAGCGGGGCTCCTACAATGAGCAGTTCTTC.

The gene calls are TRBV6-6 and TRBJ2-7; weak D call: TRBD2 (5 bases). This CDR3 is built from 13 residues. The germline gives CDR1 MNHNY, CDR2 SVGAGI (reference sequence). The germline V and J ends were trimmed by 7 bases and 1 base, with 11 bases remaining between them. This CDR3 reads CASTKTGSYEQYF. Here the CDR3 DNA reads TGTGCCAGCACTAAAACGGGGTCCTACGAGCAGTACTTC.

The chain uses TRBV19 and TRBJ2-7, with D unresolved. CDR3 length: 14 amino acids. Per germline, CDR1 LNHDA and CDR2 SQIVND (reference sequence). Trimming removed 5 bases at V and 1 base at J, with 12 bases between. CDR3 residues: CASSPDMYSYEQYF. The CDR3 DNA is TGTGCCAGTAGTCCCGACATGTATTCCTACGAGCAGTACTTC.

This clone has just one count. The chain couples TRBV6-1 to TRBJ1-2, with D unresolved. V was trimmed by 10 bases and J by 8 bases, leaving 17 bases between them. Germline V CDR1 and CDR2: MNHNS, SASEGT. CDR3 length equals 12 residues. CDR3 amino acids: CATSPNTYGYTF. CDR3 coding DNA: TGTGCCACCTCCCCCAACACATACGGCTACACCTTC.

The gene calls are TRBV25-1 and TRBJ2-2; D is undetermined. The length of the CDR3 is 15 residues. V lost 5 bases to trimming and J lost 5 bases, with 15 bases between them. Per the germline V gene, CDR1 is MGHDK and CDR2 is SYGVNS. CDR3 nucleotides: TGTGCCAGCAGTCCTGACACGAAAGTTACCGGGGAGCTGTTTTTT. This sequence encodes CASSPDTKVTGELFF.

DNA for the CDR3: TGCGCCAGCAGCCAAGACCCGCCTACGGGGAGCTCTGGAAACACCATATATTTT. Protein sequence: CASSQDPPTGSSGNTIYF. This chain joins TRBV4-3 and TRBJ1-3; D gene ambiguous. V gave up 0 bases and J gave up 0 bases, with 15 bases separating them. This CDR3 spans 18 amino acids. CDR1 and CDR2 (germline): LGHNA, YSLEER.

The J gene is TRBJ2-7, the V gene TRBV10-3, with a tentative D call TRBD1 (6 bases). The V gene's germline CDR1 is ENHRY and CDR2 SYGVKD. Between the trimmed V and J ends, which lost 9 bases and 1 base, there was a span of 10 bases. This CDR3 has 12 residues. The CDR3 DNA is TGTGCCATAGCACAGGGTTCCTACGAGCAGTACTTC. Translated, it gives CAIAQGSYEQYF.

The CDR3 spells CASSRDRGLQPQHF. The CDR3 region has the DNA TGTGCCAGCTCGAGGGACAGGGGACTACAGCCCCAGCATTTT. This rearrangement joins TRBV18 to TRBJ1-5; 10 nucleotides align to TRBD1. The CDR3 is 14 amino acids. J gave up 7 bases and V 6 bases, and 6 bases lay outside the gene matches. The germline V gene encodes CDR1 KGHSH and CDR2 LQKENI.

The chain links TRBV7-9 to TRBJ1-1; D is uncertain. CDR1 and CDR2 (germline): SEHNR, FQNEAQ (reference sequence). CDR3 length: 13 amino acids. The V gene lost 5 bases and the J gene lost 0 bases, with 7 bases spanning the gap. CDR3 in amino acids: CASSPSMNTEAFF. Here the CDR3 DNA reads TGTGCCAGCAGCCCAAGCATGAACACTGAAGCTTTCTTT.